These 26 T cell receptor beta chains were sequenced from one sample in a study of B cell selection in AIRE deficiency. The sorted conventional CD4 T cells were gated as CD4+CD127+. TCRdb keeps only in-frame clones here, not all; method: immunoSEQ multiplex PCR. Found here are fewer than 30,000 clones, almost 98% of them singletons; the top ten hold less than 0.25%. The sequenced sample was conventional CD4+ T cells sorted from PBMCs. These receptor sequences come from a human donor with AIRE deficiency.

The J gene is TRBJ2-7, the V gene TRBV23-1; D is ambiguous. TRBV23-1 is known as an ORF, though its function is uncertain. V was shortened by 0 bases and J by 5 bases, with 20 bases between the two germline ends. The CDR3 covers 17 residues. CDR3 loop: CASSQSKLGNSYDEQYF. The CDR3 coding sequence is TGCGCCAGCAGTCAATCGAAGCTAGGAAACTCCTACGACGAGCAGTACTTC.

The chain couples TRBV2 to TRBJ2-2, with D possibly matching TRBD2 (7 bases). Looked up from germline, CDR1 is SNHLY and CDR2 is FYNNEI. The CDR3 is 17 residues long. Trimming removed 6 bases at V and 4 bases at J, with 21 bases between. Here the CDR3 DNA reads TGTGCCAGCAGGGGGGGGCCGGGGTTCTTAGTCACCGGGGAGCTGTTTTTT. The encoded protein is CASRGGPGFLVTGELFF.

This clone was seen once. CDR3 nucleotide sequence: TGTGCCAGCAGGGCCGGGACAGGGGGCACTGAAGCTTTCTTT. Protein sequence: CASRAGTGGTEAFF. The rearrangement uses TRBV2 and TRBJ1-1, with 11 bases lining up with TRBD1. CDR3 length equals 14 residues. The J segment lost 4 bases and the V segment lost 6 bases, leaving 4 bases of the junction unmatched. Looked up from germline, CDR1 is SNHLY and CDR2 is FYNNEI. The complete variable domain, with remaining parts taken from reference TRBV2 and TRBJ1-1, reads EPEVTQTPSHQVTQMGQEVILRCVPISNHLYFYWYRQILGQKVEFLVSFYNNEISEKSEIFDDQFSVERPDGSNFTLKIRSTKLEDSAMYFCASRAGTGGTEAFFGQGTRLTVV.

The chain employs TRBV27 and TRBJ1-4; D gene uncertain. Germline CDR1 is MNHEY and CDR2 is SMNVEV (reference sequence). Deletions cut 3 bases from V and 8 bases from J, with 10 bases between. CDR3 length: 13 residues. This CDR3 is CASSLGRREKLFF. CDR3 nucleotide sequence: TGTGCCAGCAGTTTGGGGAGACGGGAAAAACTGTTTTTT. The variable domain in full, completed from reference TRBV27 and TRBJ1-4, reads EAQVTQNPRYLITVTGKKLTVTCSQNMNHEYMSWYRQDPGLGLRQIYYSMNVEVTDKGDVPEGYKVSRKEKRNFPLILESPSPNQTSLYFCASSLGRREKLFFGSGTQLSVL.

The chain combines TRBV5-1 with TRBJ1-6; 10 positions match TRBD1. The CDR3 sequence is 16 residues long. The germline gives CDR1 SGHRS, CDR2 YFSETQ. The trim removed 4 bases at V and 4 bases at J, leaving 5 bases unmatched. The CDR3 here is CASSHEGQGYNSPLHF. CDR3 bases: TGCGCCAGCAGCCACGAGGGACAGGGGTATAATTCACCCCTCCACTTT. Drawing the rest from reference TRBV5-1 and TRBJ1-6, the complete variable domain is KAGVTQTPRYLIKTRGQQVTLSCSPISGHRSVSWYQQTPGQGLQFLFEYFSETQRNKGNFPGRFSGRQFSNSRSEMNVSTLELGDSALYLCASSHEGQGYNSPLHFGNGTRLTVT.

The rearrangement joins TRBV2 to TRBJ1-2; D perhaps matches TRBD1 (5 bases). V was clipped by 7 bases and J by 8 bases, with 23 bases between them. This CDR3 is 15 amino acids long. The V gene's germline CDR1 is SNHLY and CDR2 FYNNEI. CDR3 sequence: CASTGTHRKVRGYTF. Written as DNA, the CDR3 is TGTGCCAGCACGGGGACCCATAGGAAAGTACGAGGCTACACCTTC.

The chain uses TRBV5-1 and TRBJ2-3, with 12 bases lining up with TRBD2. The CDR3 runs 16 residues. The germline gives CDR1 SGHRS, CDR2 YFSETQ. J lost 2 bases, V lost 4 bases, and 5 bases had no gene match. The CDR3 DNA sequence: TGCGCCAGCAGCCCCAGGACTAGCGGGGACACAGATACGCAGTATTTT. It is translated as CASSPRTSGDTDTQYF. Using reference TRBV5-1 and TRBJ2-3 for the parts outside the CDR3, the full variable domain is KAGVTQTPRYLIKTRGQQVTLSCSPISGHRSVSWYQQTPGQGLQFLFEYFSETQRNKGNFPGRFSGRQFSNSRSEMNVSTLELGDSALYLCASSPRTSGDTDTQYFGPGTRLTVL.

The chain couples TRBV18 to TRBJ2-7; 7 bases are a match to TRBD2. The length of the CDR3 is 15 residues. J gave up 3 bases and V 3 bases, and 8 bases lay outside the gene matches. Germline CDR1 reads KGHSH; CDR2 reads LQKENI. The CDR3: CASSPFSGFYYEQYF. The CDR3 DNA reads TGTGCCAGCTCACCTTTTAGCGGGTTCTACTACGAGCAGTACTTC.

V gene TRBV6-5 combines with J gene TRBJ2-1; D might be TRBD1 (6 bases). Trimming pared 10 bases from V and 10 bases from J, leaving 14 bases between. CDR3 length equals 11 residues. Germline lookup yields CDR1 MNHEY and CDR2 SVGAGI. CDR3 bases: TGTGCCACCGCGAGGGGGTTCGAGCAGTTCTTC. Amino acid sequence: CATARGFEQFF.

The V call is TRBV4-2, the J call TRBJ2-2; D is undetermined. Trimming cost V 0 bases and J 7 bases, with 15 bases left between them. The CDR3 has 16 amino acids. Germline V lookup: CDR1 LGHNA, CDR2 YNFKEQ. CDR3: CASSQDNRVGGGELFF. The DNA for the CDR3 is TGTGCCAGCAGCCAAGATAACCGAGTGGGTGGCGGGGAGCTGTTTTTT.

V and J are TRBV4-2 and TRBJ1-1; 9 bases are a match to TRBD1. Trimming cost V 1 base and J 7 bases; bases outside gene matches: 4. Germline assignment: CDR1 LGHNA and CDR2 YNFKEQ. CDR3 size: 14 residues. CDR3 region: CASSQVTGGLEAFF. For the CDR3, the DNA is TGTGCCAGCAGCCAAGTTACAGGGGGCCTTGAAGCTTTCTTT.

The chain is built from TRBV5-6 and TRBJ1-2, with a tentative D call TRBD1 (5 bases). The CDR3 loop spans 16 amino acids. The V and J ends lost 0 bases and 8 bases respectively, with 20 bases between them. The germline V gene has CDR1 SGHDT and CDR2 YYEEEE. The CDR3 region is CASSLATAYPRQGYTF. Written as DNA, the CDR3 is TGTGCCAGCAGCTTGGCGACAGCGTACCCTCGGCAGGGCTACACCTTC.

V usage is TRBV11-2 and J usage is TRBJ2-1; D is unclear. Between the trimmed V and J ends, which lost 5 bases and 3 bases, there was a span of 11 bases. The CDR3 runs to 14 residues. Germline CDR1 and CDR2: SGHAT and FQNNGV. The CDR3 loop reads CASSPMSVYNEQFF. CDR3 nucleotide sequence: TGTGCCAGCAGCCCAATGAGCGTCTACAATGAGCAGTTCTTC. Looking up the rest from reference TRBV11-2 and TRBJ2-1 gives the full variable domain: EAGVAQSPRYKIIEKRQSVAFWCNPISGHATLYWYQQILGQGPKLLIQFQNNGVVDDSQLPKDRFSAERLKGVDSTLKIQPAKLEDSAVYLCASSPMSVYNEQFFGPGTRLTVL.

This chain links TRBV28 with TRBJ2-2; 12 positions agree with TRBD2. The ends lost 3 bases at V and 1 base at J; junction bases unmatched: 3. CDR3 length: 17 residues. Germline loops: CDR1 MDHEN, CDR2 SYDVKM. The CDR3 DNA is TGTGCCAGCAGTTTTGTGACTAGCGGGAGGAACACCGGGGAGCTGTTTTTT. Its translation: CASSFVTSGRNTGELFF.

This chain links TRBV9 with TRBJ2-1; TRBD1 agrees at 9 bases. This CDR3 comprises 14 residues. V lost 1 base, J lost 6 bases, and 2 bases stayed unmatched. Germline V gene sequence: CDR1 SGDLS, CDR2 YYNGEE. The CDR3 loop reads CASSVRDRVNEQFF. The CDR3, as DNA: TGTGCCAGCAGCGTAAGGGACAGGGTCAATGAGCAGTTCTTC.

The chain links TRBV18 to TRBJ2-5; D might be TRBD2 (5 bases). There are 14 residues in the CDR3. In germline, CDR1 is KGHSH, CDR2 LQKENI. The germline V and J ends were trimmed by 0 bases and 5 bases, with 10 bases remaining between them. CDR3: CASSPPGVPETQYF. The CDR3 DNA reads TGTGCCAGCTCACCACCCGGGGTCCCCGAGACCCAGTACTTC.

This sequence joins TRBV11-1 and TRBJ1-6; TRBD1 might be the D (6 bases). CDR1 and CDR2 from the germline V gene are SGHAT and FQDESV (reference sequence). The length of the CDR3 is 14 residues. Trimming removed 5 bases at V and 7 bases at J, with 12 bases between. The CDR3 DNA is TGTGCCAGCAGCGTCGGACAGCAAAATTCACCCCTCCACTTT. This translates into CASSVGQQNSPLHF.

The CDR3 DNA sequence: TGTGCCAGCAGTTATGCCGACAGTACTGAAGCTTTCTTT. This gives the protein CASSYADSTEAFF. The chain recombines TRBV6-5 with TRBJ1-1, with TRBD1 as a possible D gene (5 bases). Trimming removed 3 bases at V and 5 bases at J, with 10 bases between. Germline assignment: CDR1 MNHEY and CDR2 SVGAGI. CDR3 length: 13 residues.

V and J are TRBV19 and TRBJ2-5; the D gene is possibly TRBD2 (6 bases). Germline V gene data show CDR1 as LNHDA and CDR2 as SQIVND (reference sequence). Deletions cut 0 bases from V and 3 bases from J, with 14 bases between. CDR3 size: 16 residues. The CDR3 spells CASSIDFPAGKETQYF. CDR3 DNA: TGTGCCAGTAGTATAGATTTCCCTGCGGGAAAAGAGACCCAGTACTTC.

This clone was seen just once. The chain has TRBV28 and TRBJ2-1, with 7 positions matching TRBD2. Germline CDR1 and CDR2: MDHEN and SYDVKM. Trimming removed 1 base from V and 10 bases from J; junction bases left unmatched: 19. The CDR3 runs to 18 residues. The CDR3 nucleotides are TGTGCCAGCAGTTTATTGACTGTGGGGGGAGCCGGGAGGAGAGAGCAGTTCTTC. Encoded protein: CASSLLTVGGAGRREQFF.

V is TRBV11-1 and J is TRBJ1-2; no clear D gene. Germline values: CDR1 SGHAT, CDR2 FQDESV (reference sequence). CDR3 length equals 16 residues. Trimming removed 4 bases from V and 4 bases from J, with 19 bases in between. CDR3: CASSYLGWEQGYGYTF. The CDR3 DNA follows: TGTGCCAGCAGCTACCTGGGCTGGGAGCAAGGCTATGGCTACACCTTC.

The CDR3 DNA sequence: TGTGCCAGCAGCTTACCGATTTTCGGGGGCGCGGTTGGCTACACCTTC. Protein sequence: CASSLPIFGGAVGYTF. The chain carries TRBV7-6 and TRBJ1-2; D is perhaps TRBD1 (6 bases). V lost 2 bases and J lost 7, with 20 bases in between. The CDR3 loop spans 16 amino acids. Germline CDR1 SGHVS, CDR2 FNYEAQ.

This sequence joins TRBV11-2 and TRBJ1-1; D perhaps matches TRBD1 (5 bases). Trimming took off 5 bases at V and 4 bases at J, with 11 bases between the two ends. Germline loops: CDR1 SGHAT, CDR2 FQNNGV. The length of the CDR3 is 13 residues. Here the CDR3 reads CASSPPGSTEAFF. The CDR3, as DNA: TGTGCCAGCAGCCCCCCAGGGTCCACTGAAGCTTTCTTT.

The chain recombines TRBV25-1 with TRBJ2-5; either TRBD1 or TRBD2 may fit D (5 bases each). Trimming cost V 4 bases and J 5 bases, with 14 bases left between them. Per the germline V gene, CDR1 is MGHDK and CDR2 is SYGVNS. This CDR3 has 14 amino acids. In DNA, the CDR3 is TGTGCCAGCAGTGCAGGACAAGGAGGCGAGACCCAGTACTTC. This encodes CASSAGQGGETQYF.

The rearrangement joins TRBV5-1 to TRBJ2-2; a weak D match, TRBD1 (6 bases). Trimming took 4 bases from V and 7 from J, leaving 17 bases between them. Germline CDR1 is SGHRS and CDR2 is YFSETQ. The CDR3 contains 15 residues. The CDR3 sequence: CASSPNRVTYGELFF. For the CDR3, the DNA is TGCGCCAGCAGCCCGAACAGGGTTACCTACGGGGAGCTGTTTTTT.

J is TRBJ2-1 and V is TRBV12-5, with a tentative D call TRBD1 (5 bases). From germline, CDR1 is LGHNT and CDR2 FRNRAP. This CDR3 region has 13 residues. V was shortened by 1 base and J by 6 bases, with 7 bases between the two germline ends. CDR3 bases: TGTGCTAGTGGTTTGGATAGGGGCAATGAGCAGTTCTTC. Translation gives CASGLDRGNEQFF.